The 31 T cell receptor beta chains listed next were all sequenced from one sample in a study of T cell responses to AZD1222 COVID-19 vaccine. Here immunoSEQ multiplex PCR was the method, and the copy in TCRdb shows in-frame clones only, minus some. Among some 80,000 clones listed, roughly nine tenths were seen once. Sequencing was performed on peripheral blood, taken on day 0 of AZD1222 vaccination. Receptors originate from an adult in good health.

The CDR3 protein is CASSPDGAQAYGYTF. CDR3 nucleotides: TGTGCCAGCAGCCCAGACGGGGCCCAAGCCTATGGCTACACCTTC. The gene calls are TRBV11-1 and TRBJ1-2; TRBD1 is a possible D gene (5 bases). The CDR3 is 15 amino acids. The germline CDR1 and CDR2 sequences are SGHAT and FQDESV (reference sequence). V was pared by 5 bases and J by 4 bases, with 17 bases between. Combining the CDR3 with reference TRBV11-1 and TRBJ1-2 gives the whole variable domain EAEVAQSPRYKITEKSQAVAFWCDPISGHATLYWYRQILGQGPELLVQFQDESVVDDSQLPKDRFSAERLKGVDSTLKIQPAELGDSAMYLCASSPDGAQAYGYTFGSGTRLTVV.

This chain uses TRBV7-2 with TRBJ2-1; no definite D call. The CDR3 consists of 15 residues. Trimming removed 2 bases from V and 4 bases from J, with 12 bases in between. CDR1 and CDR2 from the germline V gene are SGHTA and FQGNSA. This chain's CDR3 is CASSLQGQRYNEQFF. The CDR3 bases are TGTGCCAGCAGCTTACAAGGGCAGAGATACAATGAGCAGTTCTTC.

The table lists this clone with a few counts. V usage is TRBV27 and J usage is TRBJ2-5; D may be TRBD1 or TRBD2 (5 bases each). Germline lookup yields CDR1 MNHEY and CDR2 SMNVEV (reference sequence). This CDR3 contains 20 residues. The V end was cut by 5 bases, the J end by 4 bases, with 32 bases between. Written as DNA, the CDR3 is TGTGCCAGCAGTCCTAAGCGCAGCCTTCGGGACCCCAATGTTGGAGAGACCCAGTACTTC. This encodes CASSPKRSLRDPNVGETQYF.

The chain uses TRBV6-4 and TRBJ2-5, with 7 bases identical to TRBD1. The germline CDR1 and CDR2 sequences are MRHNA and SNTAGT. With 1 base clipped from V and 0 bases from J, the junction kept 14 bases outside the gene matches. The CDR3 runs to 19 residues. CDR3 sequence (DNA): TGTGCCAGCAGTGACTTTCGACAGGGAGAAGAGAAGTACCAAGAGACCCAGTACTTC. Protein sequence: CASSDFRQGEEKYQETQYF.

The chain employs TRBV7-2 and TRBJ1-1; maybe TRBD1 (6 bases). V shed 5 bases and J shed 11 bases, with 18 bases lying between them. The CDR3 totals 13 residues. Germline V CDR1 and CDR2: SGHTA, FQGNSA. CDR3 DNA sequence: TGTGCCAGCAGCCCCGAGGGGGGCCGAAGGGCTTTCTTT. This gives the protein CASSPEGGRRAFF. Supplemented by reference TRBV7-2 and TRBJ1-1, the full variable domain reads GAGVSQSPSNKVTEKGKDVELRCDPISGHTALYWYRQSLGQGLEFLIYFQGNSAPDKSGLPSDRFSAERTGGSVSTLTIQRTQQEDSAVYLCASSPEGGRRAFFGQGTRLTVV.

This chain uses TRBV3-1 (or the pseudogene TRBV3-2) with TRBJ2-5; 9 bases agree with TRBD1. V gave up 4 bases and J gave up 5 bases; unmatched junction bases: 5. The CDR3 has 14 residues. From germline, CDR1 is LGHDT and CDR2 YNNKEL (reference sequence). CDR3 sequence (DNA): TGTGCCAGCAGCCCCAAGACAGGGGGGGAGACCCAGTACTTC. It encodes CASSPKTGGETQYF.

In this sample, this clone turned up a few times. The V call is TRBV15, the J call TRBJ1-5, with D possibly matching TRBD1 (5 bases). This CDR3 comprises 14 residues. V lost 5 bases and J lost 2, with 10 bases in between. Germline CDR1 reads LNHNV; CDR2 reads YYDKDF (reference sequence). CDR3: CATSEGDGNQPQHF. The CDR3 DNA sequence: TGTGCCACCAGCGAAGGGGACGGCAATCAGCCCCAGCATTTT.

The chain employs TRBV3-1 (or the pseudogene TRBV3-2) and TRBJ1-6; TRBD1 is a possible D gene (5 bases). This CDR3 contains 17 residues. Germline V lookup: CDR1 LGHDT, CDR2 YNNKEL (reference sequence). V lost 1 base and J 14 bases, leaving 24 bases between the germline ends. CDR3 nucleotide sequence: TGTGCCAGCAGCCAAGTCTTAACAGGCCCCTATGATTCGACCCTCCACTTT. Its translation: CASSQVLTGPYDSTLHF.

CDR3 in amino acids: CASSPQGLAVHEQYF. CDR3 nucleotide sequence: TGTGCCAGCAGCCCACAGGGACTAGCGGTCCACGAGCAGTACTTC. V and J are TRBV9 and TRBJ2-7; 11 positions match TRBD2. The ends lost 4 bases at V and 5 bases at J; junction bases unmatched: 8. The CDR3 spans 15 residues. Germline values: CDR1 SGDLS, CDR2 YYNGEE.

This chain connects TRBV27 to TRBJ1-3; D is possibly TRBD1 (6 bases). The CDR3 extends over 15 amino acids. CDR1 is MNHEY and CDR2 is SMNVEV in the germline V gene (reference sequence). The V and J ends lost 0 bases and 2 bases respectively, with 8 bases between them. The CDR3 is CASSLSRGAGNTIYF. CDR3 nucleotide sequence: TGTGCCAGCAGTTTATCGAGGGGGGCTGGAAACACCATATATTTT.

The chain couples TRBV5-1 to TRBJ2-5; D is possibly TRBD1 or TRBD2 (5 bases each). Looked up from germline, CDR1 is SGHRS and CDR2 is YFSETQ. The V end was cut by 2 bases, the J end by 1 base, with 12 bases between. CDR3 size: 15 residues. In nucleotides, the CDR3 is TGCGCCAGCAGCTTCCGGGGACGCTTCCAAGAGACCCAGTACTTC. Translation: CASSFRGRFQETQYF.

The rearrangement uses TRBV9 and TRBJ1-1; D might be TRBD1 (5 bases). Trimming cost V 5 bases and J 3 bases, with 8 bases left between them. This CDR3 has 12 amino acids. The germline CDR1 and CDR2 sequences are SGDLS and YYNGEE. Written as DNA, the CDR3 is TGTGCCAGCAGTCTAGGGGACACTGAAGCTTTCTTT. Protein product: CASSLGDTEAFF.

The genes are TRBV12-3 or TRBV12-4 and TRBJ1-1; no firm D call. CDR3 length: 12 residues. The V gene lost 5 bases and the J gene lost 3 bases, with 7 bases spanning the gap. The CDR3 region has the DNA TGTGCCAGCAGTCTAATCCACACTGAAGCTTTCTTT. It yields the protein CASSLIHTEAFF.

The rearrangement uses TRBV5-3 and TRBJ2-1; D possibly matches TRBD1 or TRBD2 (5 bases each). TRBV5-3 is an open reading frame whose function is uncertain. This CDR3 has 14 amino acids. V gave up 0 bases and J gave up 4 bases, with 8 bases separating them. In DNA form, the CDR3 reads TGTGCCAGAAGCTTGGTGGGACGGTACAATGAGCAGTTCTTC. Translation: CARSLVGRYNEQFF.

CDR3 in DNA: TGCAGTGCTAGTGTCTTCCGAACCAATGAGCAGTTCTTC. Its translation is CSASVFRTNEQFF. The chain has TRBV20-1 and TRBJ2-1, with unresolved D. CDR3 length equals 13 residues. The germline gives CDR1 DFQATT, CDR2 SNEGSKA (reference sequence). Trimming shortened V by 3 bases and J by 6 bases, and 12 bases separated the two germline ends.

The chain couples TRBV27 to TRBJ1-6; a weak D match, TRBD1 (5 bases). This CDR3 has 15 amino acids. V lost 7 bases to trimming and J lost 5 bases, with 15 bases between them. CDR1 and CDR2 (germline): MNHEY, SMNVEV (reference sequence). Here the CDR3 DNA reads TGTGCCAGCAAGACAGCCACCCAAAATAATTCACCCCTCCACTTT. Protein sequence: CASKTATQNNSPLHF.

The chain combines TRBV28 with TRBJ2-2; no clear D gene. Trimming removed 2 bases from V and 3 bases from J, with 13 bases in between. The CDR3 is made up of 16 amino acids. From germline, CDR1 is MDHEN and CDR2 SYDVKM. CDR3 in amino acids: CASSLVGRQDTGELFF. The CDR3 nucleotides are TGTGCCAGCAGTTTAGTGGGCAGGCAAGACACCGGGGAGCTGTTTTTT.

The V gene is TRBV27, the J gene TRBJ2-1; 10 bases match TRBD2. The ends lost 0 bases at V and 3 bases at J; junction bases unmatched: 8. The CDR3 consists of 18 residues. Germline CDR1 and CDR2: MNHEY and SMNVEV (reference sequence). CDR3: CASSLSFASGGYYNEQFF. CDR3 in DNA: TGTGCCAGCAGTTTATCATTCGCTAGCGGGGGATACTACAATGAGCAGTTCTTC.

This clone was observed a handful of times. The genes are TRBV1 and TRBJ1-1; the table calls TRBD1, which could not be checked here. TRBV1 is designated a pseudogene. This CDR3 is 14 amino acids long. The CDR3 DNA reads as TGCACCAGCAGCGCCCTGACAGGGGGCCCTGAAGCTTTCTTT. This encodes CTSSALTGGPEAFF.

The chain combines TRBV7-2 with TRBJ2-7, with no clear D. This CDR3 is 14 amino acids long. Germline V CDR1 and CDR2: SGHTA, FQGNSA. V lost 5 bases, J lost 9 bases, and 20 bases lay in between. CDR3 in amino acids: CASSPQWTPTGQYF. The CDR3 DNA sequence: TGTGCCAGCAGCCCGCAGTGGACCCCCACCGGGCAGTACTTC.

CDR3 in amino acids: CASSIAGSPREEQFF. The DNA for the CDR3 is TGTGCCAGTAGTATAGCCGGGTCTCCTCGCGAGGAGCAGTTCTTC. The chain combines TRBV19 with TRBJ2-1; D not certain. Between the trimmed V and J ends, which lost 1 base and 10 bases, there was a span of 17 bases. The CDR3 extends over 15 amino acids. Per germline, CDR1 LNHDA and CDR2 SQIVND (reference sequence).

The V gene is TRBV7-9, the J gene TRBJ1-3; D possibly corresponds to TRBD1 (6 bases). CDR1 is SEHNR, CDR2 FQNEAQ, per germline (reference sequence). The CDR3 is 13 residues long. Trimming cost V 7 bases and J 4 bases, with 11 bases left between them. The CDR3 bases are TGTGCCAGCAAGTTAGGGGGGGGAAACACCATATATTTT. It is translated as CASKLGGGNTIYF.

The chain uses TRBV30 and TRBJ2-7; D gene uncertain. This CDR3 is 11 amino acids long. The V gene lost 1 base and the J gene lost 4 bases, with 5 bases spanning the gap. Germline CDR1 GTSNPN, CDR2 SVGIG (reference sequence). The CDR3: CAWSGMYEQYF. In DNA, the CDR3 is TGTGCCTGGAGTGGAATGTACGAGCAGTACTTC.

This chain links TRBV11-2 with TRBJ2-7; D may be TRBD1 or TRBD2 (5 bases each). The germline CDR1 and CDR2 sequences are SGHAT and FQNNGV. The germline V and J ends were trimmed by 5 bases and 0 bases, with 11 bases remaining between them. CDR3 length equals 14 residues. Written as DNA, the CDR3 is TGTGCCAGCAGCCCCGGGACCCCCTCCTACGAGCAGTACTTC. It is translated as CASSPGTPSYEQYF. The whole variable domain, filled in from reference TRBV11-2 and TRBJ2-7, reads EAGVAQSPRYKIIEKRQSVAFWCNPISGHATLYWYQQILGQGPKLLIQFQNNGVVDDSQLPKDRFSAERLKGVDSTLKIQPAKLEDSAVYLCASSPGTPSYEQYFGPGTRLTVT.

The chain combines TRBV28 with TRBJ2-6; no firm D call. V lost 1 base and J 4 bases, leaving 2 bases between the germline ends. CDR3 size: 13 residues. In germline, CDR1 is MDHEN, CDR2 SYDVKM. CDR3 sequence reads: CASSLSGANVLTF. The CDR3 region has the DNA TGTGCCAGCAGTTTATCCGGGGCCAACGTCCTGACTTTC.

This chain connects TRBV14 to TRBJ1-6, with D unclear. With 1 base removed from V and 3 bases from J, the gap between germline ends came to 7 bases. Germline assignment: CDR1 SGHDN and CDR2 FVKESK. CDR3 length: 15 residues. CDR3 DNA sequence: TGTGCCAGCAGCCAAGGCGGCAGCTATAATTCACCCCTCCACTTT. This gives the protein CASSQGGSYNSPLHF.

This chain uses TRBV27 with TRBJ1-1; D unclear. The CDR3 loop spans 12 amino acids. Looked up from germline, CDR1 is MNHEY and CDR2 is SMNVEV (reference sequence). V lost 8 bases, J lost 0 bases, and 7 bases lay in between. The CDR3 coding sequence is TGTGCCAGCGGGTTTATGAACACTGAAGCTTTCTTT. This gives the protein CASGFMNTEAFF.

This chain links TRBV4-3 with TRBJ2-3, with 9 bases lining up with TRBD2. The germline CDR1 and CDR2 sequences are LGHNA and YSLEER. The CDR3 contains 15 residues. The trim removed 1 base at V and 4 bases at J, leaving 3 bases unmatched. CDR3 nucleotides: TGCGCCAGCAGCCAAGGAGGCGGGAGGGCAGATACGCAGTATTTT. Its protein is CASSQGGGRADTQYF.

The rearrangement links TRBV11-1 to TRBJ2-4; D is perhaps TRBD1 (6 bases). The CDR3 totals 13 residues. The germline V gene encodes CDR1 SGHAT and CDR2 FQDESV (reference sequence). V was clipped by 9 bases and J by 3 bases, with 12 bases between them. CDR3 protein: CASLGGGKNIQYF. DNA of the CDR3: TGTGCCAGTCTTGGGGGCGGCAAAAACATTCAGTACTTC.

The chain uses TRBV6-1 and TRBJ2-7; D may be TRBD2 (5 bases). Trimming stripped 2 bases from V and 2 bases from J, with 13 bases between. In germline, CDR1 is MNHNS, CDR2 SASEGT. The CDR3 is made up of 15 amino acids. CDR3 nucleotide sequence: TGTGCCAGCAGTGAATTCGGGGTATCCCCCTACGAGCAGTACTTC. Its translation: CASSEFGVSPYEQYF.

J is TRBJ1-2 and V is TRBV7-9; D ambiguous. CDR1 SEHNR and CDR2 FQNEAQ come from the germline V gene (reference sequence). The V and J ends lost 0 bases and 0 bases respectively, with 5 bases between them. This CDR3 is built from 14 residues. The CDR3 DNA reads as TGTGCCAGCAGCTTAGCCGGACCTAACTATGGCTACACCTTC. It specifies CASSLAGPNYGYTF.